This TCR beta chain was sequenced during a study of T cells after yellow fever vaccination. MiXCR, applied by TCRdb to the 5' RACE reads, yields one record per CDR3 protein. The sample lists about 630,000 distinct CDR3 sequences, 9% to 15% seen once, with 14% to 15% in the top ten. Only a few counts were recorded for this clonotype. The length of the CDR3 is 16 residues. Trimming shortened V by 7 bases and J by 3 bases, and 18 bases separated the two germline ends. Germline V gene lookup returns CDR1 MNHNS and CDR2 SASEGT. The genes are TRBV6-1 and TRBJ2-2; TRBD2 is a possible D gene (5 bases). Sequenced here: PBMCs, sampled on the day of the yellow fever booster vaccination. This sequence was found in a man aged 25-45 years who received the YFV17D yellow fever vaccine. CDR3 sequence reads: CASKRGRTPDTGELFF. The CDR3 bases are TGTGCCAGCAAACGGGGTAGAACCCCGGACACCGGGGAGCTGTTTTTT.